These 20 T cell receptor beta chains were sequenced from one sample in a study of T cells in Graves' hyperthyroidism and ophthalmopathy. Researchers took RNA transcripts and amplified the TCR beta CDR3 regions from them. RT-PCR in the first round (using the HTBI primer set) targeted the TCR CDR3. TCRdb reprocessed the multiplex PCR reads via MiXCR and lists one record per CDR3 protein. The data hold 450,000 to 650,000 distinct CDR3 sequences, with around 14% observed a single time. Sequencing input: blood. Receptors were obtained from a woman under 30 with Graves' ophthalmopathy.

This clonotype was found a few times. DNA for the CDR3: TGTGCCAGCAGGCCCTCAAGGAGGGGAGCTTACTATGGCTACACCTTC. It codes for CASRPSRRGAYYGYTF. The J gene is TRBJ1-2, the V gene TRBV5-6, with D tentatively TRBD1 (5 bases). Trimming removed 5 bases from V and 3 bases from J, with 20 bases in between. CDR3 length equals 16 residues. Germline loops: CDR1 SGHDT, CDR2 YYEEEE.

In this sample, this clonotype turned up many times. The gene calls are TRBV6-2 or TRBV6-3 and TRBJ2-7, with 11 bases fitting TRBD2. With V trimmed by 2 bases and J by 3 bases, 3 bases remained unmatched. Looked up from germline, CDR1 is MNHEY and CDR2 is SVGEGT. The CDR3 loop spans 15 amino acids. In DNA, the CDR3 is TGTGCCAGCAGTTACCGGACTAGCGGGCTCTACGAGCAGTACTTC. Protein: CASSYRTSGLYEQYF.

Points on this clonotype: This clone may be a read error of a much larger clone one base away. V is TRBV28 and J is TRBJ2-7; D possibly uses TRBD1 or TRBD2 (6 bases each). The germline V gene has CDR1 MDHEN and CDR2 SYDVKM. The CDR3 covers 15 residues. The germline V and J ends were trimmed by 11 bases and 3 bases, with 23 bases remaining between them. This chain's CDR3 is CAGGLSGGGHYEQYF. In DNA form, the CDR3 reads TGTGCCGGCGGTTTAAGCGGAGGGGGACACTACGAGCAGTACTTC. Full variable domain (outside the CDR3, taken from reference TRBV28 and TRBJ2-7): DVKVTQSSRYLVKRTGEKVFLECVQDMDHENMFWYRQDPGLGLRLIYFSYDVKMKEKGDIPEGYSVSREKKERFSLILESASTNQTSMYLCAGGLSGGGHYEQYFGPGTRLTVT.

This clonotype was found a few times. The chain employs TRBV9 and TRBJ1-1; D unclear. The CDR3 length is 13 residues. Trimming left V 6 bases short and J 3 bases short, with 12 bases between. Germline V gene data show CDR1 as SGDLS and CDR2 as YYNGEE. The CDR3 DNA is TGTGCCAGCATGGGTAGCCTGGACACTGAAGCTTTCTTT. Amino acids: CASMGSLDTEAFF.

This clonotype appeared many times. The chain combines TRBV20-1 with TRBJ1-1; 9 nucleotides agree with TRBD1. Germline values: CDR1 DFQATT, CDR2 SNEGSKA (reference sequence). The CDR3 extends over 16 amino acids. Unmatched junction bases numbered 10, after V lost 1 base and J lost 4 bases. CDR3 nucleotides: TGCAGTGCTAGAGCGGGACAGGGTGCGGTGAGCACTGAAGCTTTCTTT. Translation gives CSARAGQGAVSTEAFF.

This clonotype has more than one count but fewer than ten. The CDR3 sequence is CSARDGLDRQGGENEQYF. CDR3 coding DNA: TGCAGTGCTAGAGATGGTTTAGATAGACAGGGTGGGGAGAACGAGCAGTACTTC. This sequence joins TRBV20-1 and TRBJ2-7; 7 bases fit TRBD1. Germline V lookup: CDR1 DFQATT, CDR2 SNEGSKA (reference sequence). The ends lost 0 bases at V and 5 bases at J; junction bases unmatched: 19. The CDR3 consists of 18 residues.

The rearrangement joins TRBV10-3 to TRBJ2-5, with D perhaps TRBD1 or TRBD2 (5 bases each). This CDR3 is 16 amino acids long. V was cut by 3 bases and J by 5 bases, with 19 bases left in between. CDR1 is ENHRY and CDR2 is SYGVKD in the germline V gene. CDR3 sequence (DNA): TGTGCCATCAGTGACCGCGCCGCAAGGGGCGGGGAGACCCAGTACTTC. The encoded protein is CAISDRAARGGETQYF.

This clonotype was observed a few times. The rearrangement joins TRBV19 to TRBJ2-3; TRBD1 is a possible D gene (6 bases). V was shortened by 5 bases and J by 3 bases, with 9 bases between the two germline ends. There are 13 residues in the CDR3. The germline V gene has CDR1 LNHDA and CDR2 SQIVND (reference sequence). The CDR3 loop is CASSPGDTDTQYF. The DNA for the CDR3 is TGTGCCAGTAGTCCAGGGGATACAGATACGCAGTATTTT.

Concerning this clonotype: This could be a read error, since a much larger clone is one nucleotide away. This chain links TRBV4-2 with TRBJ1-5; D is ambiguous. CDR3 size: 16 residues. Germline CDR1 reads LGHNA; CDR2 reads YNFKEQ. In DNA, the CDR3 is TGTGCCAGCAGCCAAGATTCGGCCTATACGAATCAGTCCCAGCATTTT. It codes for CASSQDSAYTNQSQHF.

The chain combines TRBV29-1 with TRBJ2-7; D perhaps matches TRBD2 (5 bases). Looked up from germline, CDR1 is SQVTM and CDR2 is ANQGSEA. The CDR3 extends over 11 amino acids. V lost 6 bases and J 3 bases, leaving 9 bases between the germline ends. In nucleotides, the CDR3 is TGCAGCGTCCGCGGAGGCTACGAGCAGTACTTC. Its translation: CSVRGGYEQYF.

The V and J genes are TRBV20-1 and TRBJ2-3; D remains ambiguous. CDR3 size: 12 residues. CDR1 DFQATT and CDR2 SNEGSKA come from the germline V gene (reference sequence). Trimming left V 5 bases short and J 0 bases short, with 6 bases between. CDR3 sequence (DNA): TGCAGTGCTCAAGACAGCACAGATACGCAGTATTTT. Its protein product is CSAQDSTDTQYF.

This clonotype was recorded at least ten times. The V gene is TRBV6-6, the J gene TRBJ2-1; D is unresolved. The CDR3 is 17 residues long. V lost 2 bases, J lost 7 bases, and 21 bases lay in between. Germline assignment: CDR1 MNHNY and CDR2 SVGAGI (reference sequence). The DNA of the CDR3 is TGTGCCAGCAGTTACGGGTCCAGCGTCCTCTCTGGGAATGAGCAGTTCTTC. It is translated as CASSYGSSVLSGNEQFF.

J is TRBJ1-3 and V is TRBV11-3; D gene ambiguous. CDR3 length equals 12 residues. Germline assignment: CDR1 SGHNT and CDR2 YENEEA. Trimming pared 2 bases from V and 9 bases from J, leaving 8 bases between. The CDR3 sequence is CASSLREGTIYF. The DNA of the CDR3 is TGTGCCAGCAGCTTAAGGGAAGGCACCATATATTTT.

This clonotype was recorded at least ten times. This sequence joins TRBV20-1 and TRBJ2-5, with D possibly TRBD2 on 5 matching bases. CDR3 length equals 14 residues. Germline CDR1 DFQATT, CDR2 SNEGSKA (reference sequence). V gave up 0 bases and J gave up 7 bases, with 15 bases separating them. Here the CDR3 reads CSAREDGVAGTQYF. Written as DNA, the CDR3 is TGCAGTGCTAGAGAAGATGGGGTCGCGGGGACCCAGTACTTC.

On this clonotype itself: A read error may be the cause here, since a much bigger clone is one base away. The rearrangement joins TRBV27 to TRBJ2-7; 8 positions agree with TRBD1. From germline, CDR1 is MNHEY and CDR2 SMNVEV (reference sequence). The CDR3 totals 16 residues. Losses at the gene ends were 5 bases for V and 3 bases for J; bases not matched to a gene: 12. The CDR3: CASSPIRQGPDYEQYF. The CDR3 DNA reads TGTGCCAGCAGTCCTATACGACAGGGGCCTGACTACGAGCAGTACTTC.

This clonotype was counted many times. The V call is TRBV5-6, the J call TRBJ1-2; no reliable D call. In germline, CDR1 is SGHDT, CDR2 YYEEEE. Trimming shortened V by 3 bases and J by 3 bases, and 9 bases separated the two germline ends. The CDR3 sequence is 13 residues long. The CDR3 nucleotides are TGTGCCAGCAGCTCTGACACTGACTATGGCTACACCTTC. Its protein is CASSSDTDYGYTF. Full variable domain (missing parts from reference TRBV5-6 and TRBJ1-2): DAGVTQSPTHLIKTRGQQVTLRCSPKSGHDTVSWYQQALGQGPQFIFQYYEEEERQRGNFPDRFSGHQFPNYSSELNVNALLLGDSALYLCASSSDTDYGYTFGSGTRLTVV.

The chain uses TRBV12-3 or TRBV12-4 and TRBJ2-2; TRBD1 aligns across 10 bases. The J segment lost 8 bases and the V segment lost 6 bases, leaving 6 bases of the junction unmatched. This CDR3 spans 14 amino acids. CDR3 sequence reads: CASRPGQGWGELFF. CDR3 DNA sequence: TGTGCCAGCAGGCCGGGACAGGGGTGGGGGGAGCTGTTTTTT.

The V call is TRBV6-1, the J call TRBJ2-5, with D possibly called TRBD1 or TRBD2 (5 bases each). The germline CDR1 and CDR2 sequences are MNHNS and SASEGT. V was pared by 7 bases and J by 5 bases, with 26 bases between. This CDR3 has 17 residues. CDR3 amino acids: CASMWGLIESPTETQYF. DNA for the CDR3: TGTGCCAGCATGTGGGGGTTGATTGAGAGCCCCACGGAGACCCAGTACTTC.

There are many counts of this clonotype. V and J are TRBV24-1 and TRBJ2-3; the D is unclear. The CDR3 is 13 amino acids. The germline CDR1 and CDR2 sequences are KGHDR and SFDVKD. V was cut by 6 bases and J by 4 bases, with 10 bases left in between. The CDR3 is CATSYRGADTQYF. Here the CDR3 DNA reads TGTGCCACCAGTTACAGAGGAGCAGATACGCAGTATTTT.

This chain links TRBV20-1 with TRBJ2-7, with D possibly TRBD1 on 5 matching bases. Trimming took 5 bases from V and 1 from J, leaving 12 bases between them. The V gene's germline CDR1 is DFQATT and CDR2 SNEGSKA (reference sequence). The CDR3 is 13 residues long. CDR3 coding DNA: TGCAGTGCTGAGCCCGCAGGGTCCTACGAGCAGTACTTC. Amino acids: CSAEPAGSYEQYF.